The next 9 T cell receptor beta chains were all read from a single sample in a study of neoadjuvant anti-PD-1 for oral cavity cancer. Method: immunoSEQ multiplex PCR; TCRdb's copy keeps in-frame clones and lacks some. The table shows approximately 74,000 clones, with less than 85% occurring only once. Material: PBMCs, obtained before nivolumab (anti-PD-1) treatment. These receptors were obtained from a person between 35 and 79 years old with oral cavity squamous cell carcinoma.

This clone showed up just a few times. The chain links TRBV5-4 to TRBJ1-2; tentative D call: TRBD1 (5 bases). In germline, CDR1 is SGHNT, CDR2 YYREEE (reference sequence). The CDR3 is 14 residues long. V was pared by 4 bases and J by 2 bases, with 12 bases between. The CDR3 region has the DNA TGTGCCAGCAGCGAGGGACTGCTCAACTATGGCTACACCTTC. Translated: CASSEGLLNYGYTF.

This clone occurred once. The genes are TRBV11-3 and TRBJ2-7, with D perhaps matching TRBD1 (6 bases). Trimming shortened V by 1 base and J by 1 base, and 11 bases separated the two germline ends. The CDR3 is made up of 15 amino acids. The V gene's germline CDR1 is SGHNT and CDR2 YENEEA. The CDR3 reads CASSLGQDPSYEQYF. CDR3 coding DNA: TGTGCCAGCAGCTTAGGACAGGACCCATCCTACGAGCAGTACTTC.

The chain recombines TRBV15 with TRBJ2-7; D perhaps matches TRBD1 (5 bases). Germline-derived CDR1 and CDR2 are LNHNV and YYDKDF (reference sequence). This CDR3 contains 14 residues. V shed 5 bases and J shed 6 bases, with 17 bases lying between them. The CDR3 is CATSPRKGVAEQYF. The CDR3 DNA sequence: TGTGCCACCAGCCCGAGAAAAGGGGTGGCCGAGCAGTACTTC. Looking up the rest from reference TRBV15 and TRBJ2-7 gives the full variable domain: DAMVIQNPRYQVTQFGKPVTLSCSQTLNHNVMYWYQQKSSQAPKLLFHYYDKDFNNEADTPDNFQSRRPNTSFCFLDIRSPGLGDTAMYLCATSPRKGVAEQYFGPGTRLTVT.

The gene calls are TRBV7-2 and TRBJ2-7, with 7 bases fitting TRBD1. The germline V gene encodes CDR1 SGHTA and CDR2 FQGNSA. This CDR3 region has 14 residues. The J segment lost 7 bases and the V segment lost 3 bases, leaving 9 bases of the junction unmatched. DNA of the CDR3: TGTGCCAGCAGCTTCCGGGACAGCTCTCGGGAGCAGTACTTC. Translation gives CASSFRDSSREQYF.

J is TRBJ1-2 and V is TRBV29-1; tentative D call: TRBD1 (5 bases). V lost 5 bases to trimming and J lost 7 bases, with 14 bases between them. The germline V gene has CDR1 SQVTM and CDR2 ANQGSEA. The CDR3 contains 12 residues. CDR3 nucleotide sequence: TGCAGCGTTCCCGCAGGGATTGGTGGCTACACCTTC. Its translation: CSVPAGIGGYTF. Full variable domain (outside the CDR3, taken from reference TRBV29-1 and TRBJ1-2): SAVISQKPSRDICQRGTSLTIQCQVDSQVTMMFWYRQQPGQSLTLIATANQGSEATYESGFVIDKFPISRPNLTFSTLTVSNMSPEDSSIYLCSVPAGIGGYTFGSGTRLTVV.

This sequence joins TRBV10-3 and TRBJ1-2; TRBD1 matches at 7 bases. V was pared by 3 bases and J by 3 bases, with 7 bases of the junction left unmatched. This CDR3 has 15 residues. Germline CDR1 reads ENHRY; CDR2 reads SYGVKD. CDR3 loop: CAISDPGTAYYGYTF. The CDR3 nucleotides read TGTGCCATCAGTGACCCCGGGACAGCGTACTATGGCTACACCTTC.

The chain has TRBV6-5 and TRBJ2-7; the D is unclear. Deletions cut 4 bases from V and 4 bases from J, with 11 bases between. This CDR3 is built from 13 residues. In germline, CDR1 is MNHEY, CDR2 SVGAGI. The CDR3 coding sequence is TGTGCCAGCAGTTTACGACCTGATTACGAGCAGTACTTC. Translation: CASSLRPDYEQYF.

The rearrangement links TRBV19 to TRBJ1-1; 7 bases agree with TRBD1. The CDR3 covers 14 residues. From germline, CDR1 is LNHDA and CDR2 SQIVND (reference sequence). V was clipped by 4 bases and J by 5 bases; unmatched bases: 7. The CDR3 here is CASSKAGGSTEAFF. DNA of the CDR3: TGTGCCAGTAGTAAGGCAGGGGGAAGTACTGAAGCTTTCTTT. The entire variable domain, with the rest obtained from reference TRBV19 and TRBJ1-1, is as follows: DGGITQSPKYLFRKEGQNVTLSCEQNLNHDAMYWYRQDPGQGLRLIYYSQIVNDFQKGDIAEGYSVSREKKESFPLTVTSAQKNPTAFYLCASSKAGGSTEAFFGQGTRLTVV.

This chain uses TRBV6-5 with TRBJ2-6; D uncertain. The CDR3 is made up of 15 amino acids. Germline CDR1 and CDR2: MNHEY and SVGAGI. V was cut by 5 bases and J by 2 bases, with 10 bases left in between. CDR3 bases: TGTGCCAGCAGTCTCCGCCAAGCTGGGGCCAACGTCCTGACTTTC. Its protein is CASSLRQAGANVLTF.